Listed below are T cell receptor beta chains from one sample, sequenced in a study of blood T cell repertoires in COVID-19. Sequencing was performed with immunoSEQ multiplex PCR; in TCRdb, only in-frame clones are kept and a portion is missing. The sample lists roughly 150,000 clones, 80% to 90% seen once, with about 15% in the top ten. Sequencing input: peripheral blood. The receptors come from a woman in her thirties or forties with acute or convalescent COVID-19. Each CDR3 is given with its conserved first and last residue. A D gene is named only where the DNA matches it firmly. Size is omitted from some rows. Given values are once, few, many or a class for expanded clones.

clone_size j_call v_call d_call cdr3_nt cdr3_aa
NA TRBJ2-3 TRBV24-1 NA TGTGCCACCAGTCCCGGGGGAGTCGGGGATACGCAGTATTTT CATSPGGVGDTQYF
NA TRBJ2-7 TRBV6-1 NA TGTGCCAGCAGTGAGAGCTACGAGCAGTACTTC CASSESYEQYF
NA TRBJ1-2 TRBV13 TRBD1 TGTGCCAGCAGCTTAGGATCAGGGGGCGCGGATGGCTACACCTTC CASSLGSGGADGYTF
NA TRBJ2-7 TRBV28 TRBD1 TGTGCCAGCAGTCGACAGGGGGGCGAGCAGTACTTC CASSRQGGEQYF
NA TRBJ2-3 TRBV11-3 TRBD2 TGTGCCAGCAATTTAGGGAGGGCCGAAGGTGGTGGTCAGTATTTT CASNLGRAEGGGQYF
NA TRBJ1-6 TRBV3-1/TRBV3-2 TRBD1 TGTGCCAGCAGCCAAGCTACAGGGGTTTCACCCCTCCACTTT CASSQATGVSPLHF
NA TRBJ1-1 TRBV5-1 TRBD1 TGCGCCAGCAGCCTCCGGGACAGGGTCTCGGGCACTGAAGCTTTCTTT CASSLRDRVSGTEAFF
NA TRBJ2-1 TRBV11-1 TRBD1 TGTGCCAGCGGATCTATGACAGGGCAAGACTACAATGAGCAGTTCTTC CASGSMTGQDYNEQFF
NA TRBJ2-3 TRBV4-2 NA TGTGCCAGCAGCCAAGAAGGGCTAGCGACTACAGATACGCAGTATTTT CASSQEGLATTDTQYF
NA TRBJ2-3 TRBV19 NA TGTGCCAGTAGCCCGAGGGACTGGAAAGATACGCAGTATTTT CASSPRDWKDTQYF
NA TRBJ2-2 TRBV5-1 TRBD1 TGCGCCAGCAGCCCCGGACAGGGGAACACCGGGGAGCTGTTTTTT CASSPGQGNTGELFF
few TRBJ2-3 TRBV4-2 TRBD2 TGTGCCAGCAGCCAAGGACTAGCGGGGCCAGATACGCAGTATTTT CASSQGLAGPDTQYF
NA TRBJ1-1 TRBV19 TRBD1 TGTGCCAGTAGTATTATACAGGGGGCTTATAGCACTGAAGCTTTCTTT CASSIIQGAYSTEAFF
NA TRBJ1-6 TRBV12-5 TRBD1 TGTGCTAGTGGGCCCGGGACAGGGTATTTTGCCCTCCACTTT CASGPGTGYFALHF
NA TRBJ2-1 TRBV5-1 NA TGCGCCAGCAGCCACGCCGGCAGGGAATCTCCGGGTAGTGAGCAGTTCTTC CASSHAGRESPGSEQFF
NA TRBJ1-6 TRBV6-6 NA TGTGCCAGCAGACTGGGGGGAGCCGAATTGACACCCCTCCACTTT CASRLGGAELTPLHF
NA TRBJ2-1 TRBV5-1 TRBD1 TGCGCCAGCAGCTTCGGACAGGGGGGGCACAATGAGCAGTTCTTC CASSFGQGGHNEQFF
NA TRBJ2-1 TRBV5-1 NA TGCGCCAGCAGCTTGCGGGAGTACAATGAGCAGTTCTTC CASSLREYNEQFF
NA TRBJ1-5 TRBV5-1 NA TGCGCCAGCAGCTTGGGACAGGACAATCAGCCCCAGCATTTT CASSLGQDNQPQHF
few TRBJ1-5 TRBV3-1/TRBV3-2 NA TGTGCCAGCAGCCAAGAGGAGTCCAATCAGCCCCAGCATTTT CASSQEESNQPQHF
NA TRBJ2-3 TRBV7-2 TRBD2 TGTGCCAGCAGCTTAGCTCCTAGCGGGAGGTTAGATACGCAGTATTTT CASSLAPSGRLDTQYF
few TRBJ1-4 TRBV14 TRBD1 TGTGCCAGCAGCCGCGGACAGGCAACTAATGAAAAACTGTTTTTT CASSRGQATNEKLFF
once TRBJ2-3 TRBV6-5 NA TGTGCCAGCAGGATAGCTATCACAGATACGCAGTATTTT CASRIAITDTQYF
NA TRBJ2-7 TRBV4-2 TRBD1 TGTGCCAGCAGCCGCAGGACAGGGGGGTACGAGCAGTACTTC CASSRRTGGYEQYF
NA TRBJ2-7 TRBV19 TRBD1 TGTGCCAGTAGTACAGGACAGGGTTATTCCGACGAGCAGTACTTC CASSTGQGYSDEQYF
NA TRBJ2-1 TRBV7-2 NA TGTGCCAGCAGCTTAGCTATTGGTTCCCGGGGGTCCTACAATGAGCAGTTCTTC CASSLAIGSRGSYNEQFF
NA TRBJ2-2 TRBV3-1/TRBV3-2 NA TGTGCCAGCAGCCAAGATCAGTCGCCCGGGGAGCTGTTTTTT CASSQDQSPGELFF
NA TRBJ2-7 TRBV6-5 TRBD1 TGTGCCAGCAGCCGGGGACAGGGAGGAAACGAGCAGTACTTC CASSRGQGGNEQYF
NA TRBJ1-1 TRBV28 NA TGTGCCAGCAGTTTCGGGTTCCCTGAAGCTTTCTTT CASSFGFPEAFF
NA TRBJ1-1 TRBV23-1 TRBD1 TGCGCCAGCAGTCAGAGGGAGAGGGGGCCGAACACTGAAGCTTTCTTT CASSQRERGPNTEAFF
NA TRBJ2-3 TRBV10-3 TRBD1 TGTGCCATATTGGACAGGGGATCAACAGATACGCAGTATTTT CAILDRGSTDTQYF
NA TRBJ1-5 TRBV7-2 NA TGTGCCAGCAGCTCCCCGGGAGCTAATCAGCCCCAGCATTTT CASSSPGANQPQHF
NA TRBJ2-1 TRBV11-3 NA TGTGCCAGCAGCTCTACCTACAGCTCCTACAATGAGCAGTTCTTC CASSSTYSSYNEQFF
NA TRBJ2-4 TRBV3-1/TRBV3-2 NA TGTGCCAGCAGCCAAGGGCTAGACTCGACCAAAAACATTCAGTACTTC CASSQGLDSTKNIQYF
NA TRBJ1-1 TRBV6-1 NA TGTGCCAGCAGTGAAGGCAGGGTAAGAGCTTTCTTT CASSEGRVRAFF
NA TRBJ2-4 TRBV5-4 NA TGTGCCAGCAGCTCCACTAGCTTCGCCAAAAACATTCAGTACTTC CASSSTSFAKNIQYF
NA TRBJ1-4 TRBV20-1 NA TGCAGTGCTAATGACGGGTCTGGCACTAATGAAAAACTGTTTTTT CSANDGSGTNEKLFF
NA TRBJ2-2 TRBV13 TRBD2 TGTGCCAGCAGCCCCCTAGCGGGGACGAACACCGGGGAGCTGTTTTTT CASSPLAGTNTGELFF
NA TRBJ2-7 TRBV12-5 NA TGTGCTAGTGGAACGTCGCCCAGGCCCTACGAGCAGTACTTC CASGTSPRPYEQYF